These 5 T cell receptor beta chains were sequenced from one sample in a study of early T cells in non-severe SARS-CoV-2 infection. TCRdb called the 5' RACE reads again in MiXCR, with one record for every CDR3 protein. The sample holds tens of thousands of distinct CDR3 sequences, 4.3% seen once. Sequenced sample: whole blood. The source of these receptors is an adult who was a healthcare worker with PCR-confirmed SARS-CoV-2 infection or an uninfected control (not recorded which).

The CDR3 reads CATTDRTIPDTQYF. The CDR3 region has the DNA TGTGCCACCACGGACAGAACTATACCAGATACGCAGTATTTT. The chain uses TRBV28 and TRBJ2-3; TRBD1 might be the D (6 bases). The CDR3 contains 14 residues. V gave up 10 bases and J gave up 4 bases, with 18 bases separating them. Germline V gene sequence: CDR1 MDHEN, CDR2 SYDVKM.

This clonotype occurred many times. The rearrangement links TRBV20-1 to TRBJ2-5; D gene unclear. CDR3 length: 12 amino acids. Germline CDR1 and CDR2: DFQATT and SNEGSKA (reference sequence). The V and J ends lost 3 bases and 2 bases respectively, with 7 bases between them. CDR3 sequence reads: CSASEEQETQYF. In DNA, the CDR3 is TGCAGTGCTAGTGAGGAACAAGAGACCCAGTACTTC.

This clonotype occurred many times. The chain uses TRBV5-4 and TRBJ1-1; 7 positions match TRBD1. The germline CDR1 and CDR2 sequences are SGHNT and YYREEE (reference sequence). This CDR3 contains 14 residues. With V trimmed by 4 bases and J by 0 bases, 3 bases remained unmatched. CDR3 coding DNA: TGTGCCAGCAGCCGGACAGGTCTGAACACTGAAGCTTTCTTT. Protein product: CASSRTGLNTEAFF.

This clonotype was found many times. The chain uses TRBV5-1 and TRBJ1-2; D is possibly TRBD1 (5 bases). Trimming pared 2 bases from V and 2 bases from J, leaving 10 bases between. The V gene's germline CDR1 is SGHRS and CDR2 YFSETQ. The CDR3 sequence is 14 residues long. The CDR3 DNA follows: TGCGCCAGCAGCTTTTCGACAGAGAACTATGGCTACACCTTC. Protein sequence: CASSFSTENYGYTF.

This clonotype was found many times. The chain has TRBV12-3 or TRBV12-4 and TRBJ1-1; 7 nucleotides align to TRBD1. The V and J ends lost 7 bases and 5 bases, in that order; junction bases with no gene match: 7. The CDR3 runs to 13 residues. As DNA, the CDR3 is TGTGCCAGCACTCAGACAGGGAGAACTGAAGCTTTCTTT. Translation: CASTQTGRTEAFF.